This TCR beta chain derives from a study of cytomegalovirus exposure and HLA in healthy donors. Broader study findings: Previous analysis showed most TCR beta V segments were productive about 87% or about 30% of the time. Later work found that TCR association rates differed between HLA loci; DRB1 had the most and HLA-C the fewest.

The germline CDR1 and CDR2 sequences are SGHDT and YYEEEE. The CDR3 loop spans 18 amino acids. V lost 1 base, J lost 6 bases, and 13 bases stayed unmatched. As concerns this clone: Its specificity is unknown.

Every donor was a healthy person donating bone marrow. The primer mix had 60 Vbeta and 13 Jbeta primers. Using immunoSEQ multiplex PCR, the repertoire was profiled, and TCRdb retains in-frame clones only, with some absent. The sample records over 150,000 clones, roughly 80% being singletons. Sequencing was done on a sample of PBMCs. The chain recombines TRBV5-6 with TRBJ2-1, with 10 bases aligning to TRBD2. The sequence derives from a human donor in good health. In DNA, the CDR3 is TGTGCCAGCAGCTTGTTGTTATTGGGTAAGCGGGGGGGCAATGAGCAGTTCTTC. This translates into CASSLLLLGKRGGNEQFF.